This T cell receptor (beta chain) was identified in a study of CD8 T cells in ankylosing spondylitis. It was by quantitative 5'-RACE with molecular barcodes that TCR beta libraries were made. TCRdb reprocessed the 5' RACE reads with MiXCR, giving one entry per CDR3 protein. The repertoire holds 250,000 to 400,000 distinct CDR3 sequences, about 9.9% seen once, with 9.1% in the top ten. Findings and caveats of the study: Blood from ankylosing spondylitis patients appeared to carry a characteristic eight-variant TCR beta motif. Clones that were linked to disease were CD8+ and were relatively rare in peripheral blood. Certain motif variants had earlier been reported in reactive arthritis synovial fluid and blood.

As to this clonotype: Its antigen remains unknown.

Germline V gene sequence: CDR1 LNHNV, CDR2 YYDKDF (reference sequence). Trimming left V 2 bases short and J 0 bases short, with 16 bases between. The CDR3 consists of 17 residues. This sequence joins TRBV15 and TRBJ1-2; tentative D call: TRBD1 (6 bases). The sample was blood, either unsorted or a sorted T cell fraction (not recorded which). The sequence was collected from a female donor with ankylosing spondylitis or in good health (not recorded which). The CDR3 spells CATSRKGQGLPNYGYTF. For the CDR3, the DNA is TGTGCCACCAGCAGAAAGGGGCAGGGGCTACCTAACTATGGCTACACCTTC.